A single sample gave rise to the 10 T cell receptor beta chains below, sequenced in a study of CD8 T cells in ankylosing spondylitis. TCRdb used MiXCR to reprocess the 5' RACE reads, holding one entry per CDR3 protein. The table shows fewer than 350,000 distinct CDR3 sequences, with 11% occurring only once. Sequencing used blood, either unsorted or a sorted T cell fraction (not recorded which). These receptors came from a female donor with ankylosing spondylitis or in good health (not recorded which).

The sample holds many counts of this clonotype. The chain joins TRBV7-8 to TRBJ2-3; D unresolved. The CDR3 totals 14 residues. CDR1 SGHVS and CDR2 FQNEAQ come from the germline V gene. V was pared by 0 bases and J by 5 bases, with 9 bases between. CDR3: CASSLALEKDTQYF. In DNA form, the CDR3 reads TGTGCCAGCAGCTTAGCCCTAGAGAAAGATACGCAGTATTTT.

The CDR3 nucleotides are TGTGCCAGCAGTTCCGCCGGGACAGGGAGTAATGAGCAGTTCTTC. It yields the protein CASSSAGTGSNEQFF. This chain connects TRBV12-3 or TRBV12-4 to TRBJ2-1; the match to TRBD1 covers 9 bases. The V gene end was trimmed by 4 bases and the J gene end by 7 bases; junction bases not matched to a gene: 8. The CDR3 has 15 residues.

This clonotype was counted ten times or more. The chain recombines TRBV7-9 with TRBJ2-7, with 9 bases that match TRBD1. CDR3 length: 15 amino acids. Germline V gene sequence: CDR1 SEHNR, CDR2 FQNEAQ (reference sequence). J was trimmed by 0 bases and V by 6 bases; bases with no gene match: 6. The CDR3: CASRSGTGSSYEQYF. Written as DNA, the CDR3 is TGTGCCAGCAGATCCGGGACAGGGAGCTCCTACGAGCAGTACTTC.

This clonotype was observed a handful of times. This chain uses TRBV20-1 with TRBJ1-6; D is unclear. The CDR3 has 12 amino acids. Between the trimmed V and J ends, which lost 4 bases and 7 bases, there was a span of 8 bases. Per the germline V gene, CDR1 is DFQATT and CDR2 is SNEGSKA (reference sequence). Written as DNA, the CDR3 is TGCAGTGCTAATGGGCTGAATTCACCCCTCCACTTT. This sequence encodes CSANGLNSPLHF.

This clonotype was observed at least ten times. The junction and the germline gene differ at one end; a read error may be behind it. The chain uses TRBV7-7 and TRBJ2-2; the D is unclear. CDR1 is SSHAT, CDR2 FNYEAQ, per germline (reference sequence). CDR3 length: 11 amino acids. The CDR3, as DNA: TGTGCTAGCACCTCCACCGGGGAGCTGTTTTTT. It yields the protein CASTSTGELFF.

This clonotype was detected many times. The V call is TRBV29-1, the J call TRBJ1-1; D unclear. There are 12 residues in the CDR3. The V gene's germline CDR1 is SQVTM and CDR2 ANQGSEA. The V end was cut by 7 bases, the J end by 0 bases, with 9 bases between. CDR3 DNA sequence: TGCAGCGGGGCAGATTTGAACACTGAAGCTTTCTTT. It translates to CSGADLNTEAFF. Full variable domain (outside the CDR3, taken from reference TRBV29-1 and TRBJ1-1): SAVISQKPSRDICQRGTSLTIQCQVDSQVTMMFWYRQQPGQSLTLIATANQGSEATYESGFVIDKFPISRPNLTFSTLTVSNMSPEDSSIYLCSGADLNTEAFFGQGTRLTVV.

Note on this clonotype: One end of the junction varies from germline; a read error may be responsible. CDR3 loop: CASSPTGYGHTLYF. The CDR3, as DNA: TGTGCCAGCAGCCCCACAGGATATGGACACACCTTATATTTT. This chain links TRBV9 with TRBJ1-3, with D tentatively TRBD1 (5 bases). The CDR3 spans 14 residues. Looked up from germline, CDR1 is SGDLS and CDR2 is YYNGEE.

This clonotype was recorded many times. The CDR3 reads CASSRTTSSTGELFF. The CDR3 DNA sequence: TGTGCCAGCAGCCGCACCACTAGTAGCACCGGGGAGCTGTTTTTT. This sequence joins TRBV5-5 and TRBJ2-2, with a tentative D call TRBD2 (5 bases). The CDR3 spans 15 residues. Trimming stripped 4 bases from V and 4 bases from J, with 14 bases between. Germline lookup yields CDR1 SGHKS and CDR2 YYEKEE (reference sequence).

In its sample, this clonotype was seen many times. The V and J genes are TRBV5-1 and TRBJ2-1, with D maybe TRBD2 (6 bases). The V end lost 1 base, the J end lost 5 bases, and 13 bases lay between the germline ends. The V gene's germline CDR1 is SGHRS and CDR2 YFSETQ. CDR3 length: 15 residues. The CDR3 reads CASSLHKRANNEQFF. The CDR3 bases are TGCGCCAGCAGCTTGCACAAGCGGGCGAACAATGAGCAGTTCTTC. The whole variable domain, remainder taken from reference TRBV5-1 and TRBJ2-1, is KAGVTQTPRYLIKTRGQQVTLSCSPISGHRSVSWYQQTPGQGLQFLFEYFSETQRNKGNFPGRFSGRQFSNSRSEMNVSTLELGDSALYLCASSLHKRANNEQFFGPGTRLTVL.

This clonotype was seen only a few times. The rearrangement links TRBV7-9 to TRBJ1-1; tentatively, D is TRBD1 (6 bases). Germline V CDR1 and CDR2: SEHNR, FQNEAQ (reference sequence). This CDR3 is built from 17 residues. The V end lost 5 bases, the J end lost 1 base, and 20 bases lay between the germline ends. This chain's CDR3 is CASSKKLSRGKNTEAFF. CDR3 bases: TGTGCCAGCAGCAAAAAACTCTCAAGGGGGAAGAACACTGAAGCTTTCTTT.